This passage covers 8 T cell receptor beta chains from one sample sequenced in a study of cytomegalovirus exposure and HLA in healthy donors. It was with 60 Vbeta and 13 Jbeta primers that the PCR ran. Method: immunoSEQ multiplex PCR; TCRdb's copy keeps in-frame clones and lacks some. The data contain roughly 200,000 clones, approximately 77% of them seen just once; the ten biggest clones take up about 3.5%. Input material: PBMCs. These TCRs come from a man aged 40-49 years in good health and CMV-seropositive.

The V gene is TRBV4-3, the J gene TRBJ1-1; no clear D. V dropped 5 bases and J dropped 5 bases, with 12 bases sitting between them. The CDR3 covers 13 residues. CDR1 LGHNA and CDR2 YSLEER come from the germline V gene. CDR3 nucleotides: TGCGCCAGCAGCTTGACGGGAGAGACTGAAGCTTTCTTT. Translated, it gives CASSLTGETEAFF.

This chain joins TRBV7-2 and TRBJ2-7, with D possibly matching TRBD2 (7 bases). The CDR3 length is 15 residues. Per germline, CDR1 SGHTA and CDR2 FQGNSA. V lost 3 bases, J lost 5 bases, and 17 bases lay in between. CDR3 nucleotides: TGTGCCAGCAGCTTTACCGGACTAGGGGGAAACGAGCAGTACTTC. It specifies CASSFTGLGGNEQYF.

The V and J genes are TRBV19 and TRBJ2-5, with 7 bases aligning to TRBD2. The length of the CDR3 is 13 residues. Germline V gives CDR1 LNHDA, CDR2 SQIVND (reference sequence). Trimming at V came to 3 bases and at J to 6 bases, leaving 4 bases not matched to a gene. CDR3 sequence: CASSMGGGKTQYF. The CDR3 DNA follows: TGTGCCAGTAGTATGGGGGGAGGGAAGACCCAGTACTTC. The whole variable domain, remainder taken from reference TRBV19 and TRBJ2-5, is DGGITQSPKYLFRKEGQNVTLSCEQNLNHDAMYWYRQDPGQGLRLIYYSQIVNDFQKGDIAEGYSVSREKKESFPLTVTSAQKNPTAFYLCASSMGGGKTQYFGPGTRLLVL.

The genes are TRBV29-1 and TRBJ1-2; D not certain. The CDR3 has 13 amino acids. V shed 0 bases and J shed 2 bases, with 7 bases lying between them. CDR1 and CDR2 from the germline V gene are SQVTM and ANQGSEA. In nucleotides, the CDR3 is TGCAGCGTTGAAGACAGGCCGAACTATGGCTACACCTTC. Translating gives CSVEDRPNYGYTF.

V gene TRBV6-1 combines with J gene TRBJ1-2; 8 nucleotides line up with TRBD1. The CDR3 consists of 15 residues. The germline V gene has CDR1 MNHNS and CDR2 SASEGT. Trimming at V came to 6 bases and at J to 4 bases, leaving 10 bases not matched to a gene. CDR3 coding DNA: TGTGCCAGCAGCACAACCCGGGACAGGATCTATGGCTACACCTTC. Encoded protein: CASSTTRDRIYGYTF.

The V and J genes are TRBV19 and TRBJ2-7; a possible D gene is TRBD2 (5 bases). CDR3 length: 14 amino acids. Looked up from germline, CDR1 is LNHDA and CDR2 is SQIVND (reference sequence). Trimming took off 1 base at V and 3 bases at J, with 10 bases between the two ends. CDR3 nucleotide sequence: TGTGCCAGTAGTATAGCCGGGGAGTTCTACGAGCAGTACTTC. It codes for CASSIAGEFYEQYF.

The sample holds a few counts of this clone. The V and J genes are TRBV6-1 and TRBJ1-5; weak D call: TRBD1 (5 bases). V lost 7 bases and J lost 6, with 13 bases in between. This CDR3 region has 13 residues. Germline values: CDR1 MNHNS, CDR2 SASEGT. The CDR3 coding sequence is TGTGCCAGCACGTGGCAGGGAGGTCAGCCCCAGCATTTT. Translated: CASTWQGGQPQHF.

This clone was seen only once. This chain uses TRBV6-5 with TRBJ2-7, with 8 bases that match TRBD2. Germline-derived CDR1 and CDR2 are MNHEY and SVGAGI. The CDR3 contains 14 residues. With 6 bases clipped from V and 5 bases from J, the junction kept 9 bases outside the gene matches. CDR3 coding DNA: TGTGCCAGCAGGGTCCTAGCGGGTGGGAACGAGCAGTACTTC. It encodes CASRVLAGGNEQYF.